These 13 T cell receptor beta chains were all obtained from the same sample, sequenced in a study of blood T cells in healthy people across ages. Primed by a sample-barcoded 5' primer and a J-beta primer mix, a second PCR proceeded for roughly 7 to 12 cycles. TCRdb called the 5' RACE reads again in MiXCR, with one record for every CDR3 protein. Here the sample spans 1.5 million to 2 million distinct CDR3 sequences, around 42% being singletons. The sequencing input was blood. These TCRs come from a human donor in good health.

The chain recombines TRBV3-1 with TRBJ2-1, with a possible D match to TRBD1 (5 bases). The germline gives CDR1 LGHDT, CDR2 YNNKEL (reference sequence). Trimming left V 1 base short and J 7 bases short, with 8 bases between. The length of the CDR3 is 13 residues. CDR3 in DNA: TGTGCCAGCAGCCAAGTGGCAGGGAATGAGCAGTTCTTC. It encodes CASSQVAGNEQFF.

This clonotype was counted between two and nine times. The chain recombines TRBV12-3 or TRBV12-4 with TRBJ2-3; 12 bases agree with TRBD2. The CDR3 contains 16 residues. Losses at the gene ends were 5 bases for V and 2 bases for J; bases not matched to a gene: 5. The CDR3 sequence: CASSDGLAGTTDTQYF. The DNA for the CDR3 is TGTGCCAGCAGTGATGGACTAGCGGGGACCACAGATACGCAGTATTTT.

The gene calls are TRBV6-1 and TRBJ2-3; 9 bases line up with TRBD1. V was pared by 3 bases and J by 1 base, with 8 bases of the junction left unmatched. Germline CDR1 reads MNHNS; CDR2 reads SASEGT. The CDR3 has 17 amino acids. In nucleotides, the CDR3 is TGTGCCAGCAGTGACCAGGGACAGGGAATACGCACAGATACGCAGTATTTT. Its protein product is CASSDQGQGIRTDTQYF.

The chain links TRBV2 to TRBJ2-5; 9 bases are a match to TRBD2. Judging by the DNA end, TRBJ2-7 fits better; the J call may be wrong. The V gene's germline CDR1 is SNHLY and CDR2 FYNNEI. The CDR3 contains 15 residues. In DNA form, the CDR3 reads TGTGCCAGCAAGTATACGGCGGGGGGGACTCGCGAGCAGTACTTC. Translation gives CASKYTAGGTREQYF.

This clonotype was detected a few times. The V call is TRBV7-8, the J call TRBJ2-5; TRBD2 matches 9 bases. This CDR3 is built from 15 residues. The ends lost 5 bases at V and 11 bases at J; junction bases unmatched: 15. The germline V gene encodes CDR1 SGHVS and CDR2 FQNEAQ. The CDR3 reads CASSLTGGLAYGQYF. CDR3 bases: TGTGCCAGCAGCCTGACTGGGGGACTAGCCTACGGGCAGTACTTC.

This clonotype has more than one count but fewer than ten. The CDR3 DNA is TGTGCCAGCAGCACCGGGACTAGCTTAGCCATCGAGACCCAGTACTTC. Amino acids: CASSTGTSLAIETQYF. This chain uses TRBV3-1 with TRBJ2-5; 9 bases line up with TRBD2. J lost 5 bases, V lost 5 bases, and 12 bases had no gene match. CDR3 size: 16 residues. The germline V gene has CDR1 LGHDT and CDR2 YNNKEL (reference sequence).

CDR3 nucleotide sequence: TGTGCCAGCAGTATACCCCCGGGACTCTCCTACGAGCAGTACTTC. Its protein product is CASSIPPGLSYEQYF. The chain links TRBV28 to TRBJ2-7, with D possibly TRBD2 on 6 matching bases. The CDR3 runs to 15 residues. V gave up 5 bases and J gave up 0 bases, with 14 bases separating them. CDR1 is MDHEN and CDR2 is SYDVKM in the germline V gene.

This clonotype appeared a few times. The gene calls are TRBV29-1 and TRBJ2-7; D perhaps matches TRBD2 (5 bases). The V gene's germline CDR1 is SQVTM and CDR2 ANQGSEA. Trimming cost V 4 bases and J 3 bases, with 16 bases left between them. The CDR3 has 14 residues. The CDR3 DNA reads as TGCAGCGTTGTACCGGGGTCGGGCCTCTACGAGCAGTACTTC. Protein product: CSVVPGSGLYEQYF.

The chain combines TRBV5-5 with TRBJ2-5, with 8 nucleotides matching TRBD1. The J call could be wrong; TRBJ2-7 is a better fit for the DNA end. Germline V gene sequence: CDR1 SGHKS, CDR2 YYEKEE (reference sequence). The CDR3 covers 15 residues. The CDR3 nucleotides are TGTGCCAGCAGCTCTCGGACAGGGAAAGAGTACGAGCAGTACTTC. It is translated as CASSSRTGKEYEQYF.

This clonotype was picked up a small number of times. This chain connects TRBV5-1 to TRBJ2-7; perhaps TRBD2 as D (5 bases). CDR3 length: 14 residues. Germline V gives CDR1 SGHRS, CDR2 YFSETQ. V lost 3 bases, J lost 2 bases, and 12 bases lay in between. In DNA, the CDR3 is TGCGCCAGCAGCTCTAGCAGGTTGCCCTACGAGCAGTACTTC. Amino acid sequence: CASSSSRLPYEQYF.

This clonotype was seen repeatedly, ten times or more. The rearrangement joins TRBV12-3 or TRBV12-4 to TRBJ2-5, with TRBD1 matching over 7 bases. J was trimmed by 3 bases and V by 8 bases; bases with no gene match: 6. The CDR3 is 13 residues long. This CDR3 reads CASSRDRKETQYF. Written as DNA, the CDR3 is TGTGCCAGCTCACGGGACAGAAAAGAGACCCAGTACTTC.

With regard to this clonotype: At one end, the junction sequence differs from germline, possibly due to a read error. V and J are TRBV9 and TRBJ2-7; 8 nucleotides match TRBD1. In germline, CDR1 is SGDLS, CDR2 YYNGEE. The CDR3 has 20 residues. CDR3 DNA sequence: TGTGCCAGCGGCGTAGAAGAGGCCTTAACGGGACAGGCTTTCCGCTACGAGCAGTACTTC. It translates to CASGVEEALTGQAFRYEQYF.

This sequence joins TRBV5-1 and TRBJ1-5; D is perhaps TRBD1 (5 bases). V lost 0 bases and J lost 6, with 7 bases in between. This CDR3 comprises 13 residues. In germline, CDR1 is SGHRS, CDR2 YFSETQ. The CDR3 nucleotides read TGCGCCAGCAGCTTGGCAGGGACTCAGCCCCAGCATTTT. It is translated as CASSLAGTQPQHF. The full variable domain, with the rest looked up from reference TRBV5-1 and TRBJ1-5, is KAGVTQTPRYLIKTRGQQVTLSCSPISGHRSVSWYQQTPGQGLQFLFEYFSETQRNKGNFPGRFSGRQFSNSRSEMNVSTLELGDSALYLCASSLAGTQPQHFGDGTRLSIL.